In this sample, the clone carrying this TCR beta chain is medium-sized. V lost 2 bases, J lost 10 bases, and 5 bases stayed unmatched. This CDR3 is 13 amino acids long. Germline-derived CDR1 and CDR2 are MNHEY and SVGEGT. Tregs were sorted as CD4+CD25+CD127-/low cells. TCRdb used MiXCR to reprocess the 5' RACE reads, holding one entry per CDR3 protein. The table lists 35,000 to 45,000 distinct CDR3 sequences, about a fifth of them singletons. The chain couples TRBV6-2 or TRBV6-3 to TRBJ2-1, with 7 bases aligning to TRBD2. Sequencing used Tregs sorted from a lymph node. The sequence was obtained from a female donor with breast cancer. The DNA for the CDR3 is TGTGCCAGCAGTTACGGAGCGACTAGCGAGCAGTTCTTC. It translates to CASSYGATSEQFF.